This T cell receptor beta chain was documented in a study of cytomegalovirus exposure and HLA in healthy donors. The germline V gene encodes CDR1 SEHNR and CDR2 FQNEAQ (reference sequence). The CDR3 spans 16 residues. This clone was seen just once. A read error may produce the germline difference seen at one junction end. The PCR was carried out with 60 Vbeta primers and 13 Jbeta primers. The assay was immunoSEQ multiplex PCR, and TCRdb's table has in-frame clones only and misses some. Among about 160,000 clones listed, roughly two thirds were seen once. Sequencing was done on a sample of PBMCs. The receptor's source is a woman aged 30 to 39 in good health and CMV-seronegative. The chain combines TRBV7-9 with TRBJ2-7; 7 bases agree with TRBD2. The CDR3 protein is CSSSLPPGTIGYEQYF. CDR3 nucleotides: TGTTCCAGCAGCTTACCACCCGGGACTATAGGGTACGAGCAGTACTTC.